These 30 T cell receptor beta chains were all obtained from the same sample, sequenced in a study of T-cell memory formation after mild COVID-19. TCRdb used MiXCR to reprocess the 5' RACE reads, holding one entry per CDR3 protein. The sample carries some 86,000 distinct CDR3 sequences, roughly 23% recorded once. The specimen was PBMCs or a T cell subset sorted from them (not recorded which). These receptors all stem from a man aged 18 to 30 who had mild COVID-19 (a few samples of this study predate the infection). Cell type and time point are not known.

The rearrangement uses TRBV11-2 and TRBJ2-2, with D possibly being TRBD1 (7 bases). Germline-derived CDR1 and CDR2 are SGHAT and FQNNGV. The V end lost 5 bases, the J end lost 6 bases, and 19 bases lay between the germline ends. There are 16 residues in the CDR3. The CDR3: CASSPSQGEAPGELFF. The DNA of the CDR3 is TGTGCCAGCAGCCCCTCGCAGGGGGAGGCTCCCGGGGAGCTGTTTTTT.

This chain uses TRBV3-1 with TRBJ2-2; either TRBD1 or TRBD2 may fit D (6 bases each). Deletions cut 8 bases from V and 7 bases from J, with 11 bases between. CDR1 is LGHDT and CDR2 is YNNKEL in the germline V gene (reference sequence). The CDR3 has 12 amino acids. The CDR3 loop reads CASRGHGGELFF. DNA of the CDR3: TGTGCCAGCCGGGGGCATGGCGGGGAGCTGTTTTTT.

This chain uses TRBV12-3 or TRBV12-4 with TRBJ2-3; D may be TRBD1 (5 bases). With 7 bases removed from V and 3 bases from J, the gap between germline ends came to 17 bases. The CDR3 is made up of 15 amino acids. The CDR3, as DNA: TGTGCCAGCACCCAGGGTCTACGACTGACAGATACGCAGTATTTT. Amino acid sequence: CASTQGLRLTDTQYF.

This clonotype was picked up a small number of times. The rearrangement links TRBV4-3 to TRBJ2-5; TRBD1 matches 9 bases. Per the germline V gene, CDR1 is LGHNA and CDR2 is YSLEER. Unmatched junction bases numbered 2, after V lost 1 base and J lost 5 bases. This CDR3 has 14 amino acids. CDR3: CASSQGTGAETQYF. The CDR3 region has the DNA TGCGCCAGCAGCCAAGGGACAGGGGCCGAGACCCAGTACTTC.

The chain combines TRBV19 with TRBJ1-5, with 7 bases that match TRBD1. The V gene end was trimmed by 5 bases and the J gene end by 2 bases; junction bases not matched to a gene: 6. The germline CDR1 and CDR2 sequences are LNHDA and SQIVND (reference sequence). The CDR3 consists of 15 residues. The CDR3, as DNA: TGTGCCAGTAGTTTGACAGGGATGGGCAATCAGCCCCAGCATTTT. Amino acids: CASSLTGMGNQPQHF.

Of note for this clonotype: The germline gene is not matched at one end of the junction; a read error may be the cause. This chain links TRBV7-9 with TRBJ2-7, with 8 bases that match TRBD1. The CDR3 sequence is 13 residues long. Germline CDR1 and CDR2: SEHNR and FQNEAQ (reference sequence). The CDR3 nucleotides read TGTGCCAGCAGTTTAGACAGGGGCTACGAGCAGTACTTC. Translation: CASSLDRGYEQYF.

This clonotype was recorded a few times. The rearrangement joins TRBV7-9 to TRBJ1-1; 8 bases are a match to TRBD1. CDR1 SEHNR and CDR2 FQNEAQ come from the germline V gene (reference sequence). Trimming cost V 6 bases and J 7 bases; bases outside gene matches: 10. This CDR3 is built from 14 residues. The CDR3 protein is CASRKTGASNEAFF. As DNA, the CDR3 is TGTGCCAGCAGGAAGACAGGGGCTTCAAATGAAGCTTTCTTT.

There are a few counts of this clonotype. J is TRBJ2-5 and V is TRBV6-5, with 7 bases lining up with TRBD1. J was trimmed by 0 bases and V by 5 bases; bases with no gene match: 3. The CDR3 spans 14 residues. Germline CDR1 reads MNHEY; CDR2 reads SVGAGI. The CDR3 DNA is TGTGCCAGCAGTCCCGGGACAGACCAAGAGACCCAGTACTTC. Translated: CASSPGTDQETQYF.

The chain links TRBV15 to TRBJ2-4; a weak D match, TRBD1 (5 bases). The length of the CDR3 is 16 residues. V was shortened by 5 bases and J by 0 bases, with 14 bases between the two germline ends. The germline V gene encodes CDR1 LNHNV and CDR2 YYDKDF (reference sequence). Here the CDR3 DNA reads TGTGCCACCAGCCCGCGACAGTCTGTAGCCAAAAACATTCAGTACTTC. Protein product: CATSPRQSVAKNIQYF.

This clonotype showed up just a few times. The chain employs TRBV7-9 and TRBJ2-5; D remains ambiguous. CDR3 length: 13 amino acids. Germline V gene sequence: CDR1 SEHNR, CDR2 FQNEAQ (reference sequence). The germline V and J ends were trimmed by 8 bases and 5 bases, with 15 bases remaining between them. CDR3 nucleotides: TGTGCCAGCCACGGGTGGACCGGGGAGACCCAGTACTTC. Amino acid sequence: CASHGWTGETQYF. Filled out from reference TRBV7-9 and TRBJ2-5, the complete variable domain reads DTGVSQNPRHKITKRGQNVTFRCDPISEHNRLYWYRQTLGQGPEFLTYFQNEAQLEKSRLLSDRFSAERPKGSFSTLEIQRTEQGDSAMYLCASHGWTGETQYFGPGTRLLVL.

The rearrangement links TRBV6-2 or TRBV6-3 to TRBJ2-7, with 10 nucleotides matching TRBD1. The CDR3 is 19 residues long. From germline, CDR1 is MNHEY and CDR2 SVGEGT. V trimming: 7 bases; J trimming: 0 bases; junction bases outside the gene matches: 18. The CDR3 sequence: CASTSLTGTGATLSYEQYF. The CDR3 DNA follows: TGTGCCAGCACCTCACTCACCGGGACAGGGGCTACCCTCTCCTACGAGCAGTACTTC.

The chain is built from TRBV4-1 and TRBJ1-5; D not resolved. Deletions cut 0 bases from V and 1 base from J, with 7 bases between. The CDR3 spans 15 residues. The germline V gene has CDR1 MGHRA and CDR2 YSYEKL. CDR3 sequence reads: CASSQDGLSNQPQHF. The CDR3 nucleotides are TGCGCCAGCAGCCAAGATGGTTTGAGCAATCAGCCCCAGCATTTT.

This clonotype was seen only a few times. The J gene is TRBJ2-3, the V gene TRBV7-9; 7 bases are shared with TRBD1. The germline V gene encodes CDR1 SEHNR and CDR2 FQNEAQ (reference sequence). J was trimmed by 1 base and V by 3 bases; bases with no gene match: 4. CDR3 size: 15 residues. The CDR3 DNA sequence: TGTGCCAGCAGCTTCCCAGGGGGACGCACAGATACGCAGTATTTT. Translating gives CASSFPGGRTDTQYF.

In nucleotides, the CDR3 is TGTGCCAGTAGTAGGTACAGCACCTCACTGGGTACGCAGTATTTT. Protein sequence: CASSRYSTSLGTQYF. The chain recombines TRBV19 with TRBJ2-3, with D hard to call. From germline, CDR1 is LNHDA and CDR2 SQIVND (reference sequence). Trimming removed 4 bases at V and 8 bases at J, with 19 bases between. This CDR3 comprises 15 residues.

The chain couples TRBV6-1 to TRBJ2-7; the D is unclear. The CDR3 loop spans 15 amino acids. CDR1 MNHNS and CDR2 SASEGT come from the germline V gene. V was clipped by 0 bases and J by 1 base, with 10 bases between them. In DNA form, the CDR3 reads TGTGCCAGCAGTGAAGCTAGGACGGCATCCTACGAGCAGTACTTC. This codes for CASSEARTASYEQYF.

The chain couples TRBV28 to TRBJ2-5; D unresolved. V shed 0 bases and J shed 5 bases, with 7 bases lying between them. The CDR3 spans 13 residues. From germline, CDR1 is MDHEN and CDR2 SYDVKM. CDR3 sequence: CASSLWRRETQYF. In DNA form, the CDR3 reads TGTGCCAGCAGTTTATGGAGAAGGGAGACCCAGTACTTC. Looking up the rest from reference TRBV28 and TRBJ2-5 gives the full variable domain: DVKVTQSSRYLVKRTGEKVFLECVQDMDHENMFWYRQDPGLGLRLIYFSYDVKMKEKGDIPEGYSVSREKKERFSLILESASTNQTSMYLCASSLWRRETQYFGPGTRLLVL.

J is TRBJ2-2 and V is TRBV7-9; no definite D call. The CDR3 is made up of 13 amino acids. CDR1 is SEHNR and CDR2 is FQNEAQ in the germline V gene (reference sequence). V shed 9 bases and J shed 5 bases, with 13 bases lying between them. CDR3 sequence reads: CARISLGTGELFF. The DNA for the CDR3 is TGTGCCAGGATCAGCCTTGGAACCGGGGAGCTGTTTTTT.

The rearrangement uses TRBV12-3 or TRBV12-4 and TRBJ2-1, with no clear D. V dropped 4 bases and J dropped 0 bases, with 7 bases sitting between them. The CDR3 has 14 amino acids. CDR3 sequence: CASSSYDSYNEQFF. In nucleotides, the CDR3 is TGTGCCAGCAGTTCGTATGACTCCTACAATGAGCAGTTCTTC.

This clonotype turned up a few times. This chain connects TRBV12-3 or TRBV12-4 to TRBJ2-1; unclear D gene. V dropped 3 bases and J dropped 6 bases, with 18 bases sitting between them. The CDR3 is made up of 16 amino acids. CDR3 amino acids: CASSFSTAILRNEQFF. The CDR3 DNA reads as TGTGCCAGCAGTTTCTCCACGGCTATTCTACGCAATGAGCAGTTCTTC.

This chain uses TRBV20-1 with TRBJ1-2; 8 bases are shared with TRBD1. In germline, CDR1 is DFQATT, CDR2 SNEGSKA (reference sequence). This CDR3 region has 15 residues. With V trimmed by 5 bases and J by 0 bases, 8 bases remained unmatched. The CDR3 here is CSARDRPSTNYGYTF. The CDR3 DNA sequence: TGCAGTGCTCGGGACAGGCCTTCAACTAACTATGGCTACACCTTC.

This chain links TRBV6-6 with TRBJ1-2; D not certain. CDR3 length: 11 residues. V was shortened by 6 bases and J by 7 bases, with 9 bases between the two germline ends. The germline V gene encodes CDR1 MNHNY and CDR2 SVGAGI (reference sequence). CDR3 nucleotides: TGTGCCAGCAGCCCCCGGATTGGCTACACCTTC. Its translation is CASSPRIGYTF.

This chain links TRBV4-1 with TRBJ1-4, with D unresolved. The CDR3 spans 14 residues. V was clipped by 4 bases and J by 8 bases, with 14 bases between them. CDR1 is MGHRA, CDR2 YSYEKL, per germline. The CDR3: CASSPRNSYEKLFF. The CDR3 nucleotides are TGCGCCAGCAGCCCCAGGAATAGCTACGAAAAACTGTTTTTT.

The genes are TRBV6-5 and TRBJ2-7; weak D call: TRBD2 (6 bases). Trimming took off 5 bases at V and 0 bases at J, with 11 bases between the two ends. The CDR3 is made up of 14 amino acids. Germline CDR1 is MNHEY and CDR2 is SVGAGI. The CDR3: CASSAGGTSYEQYF. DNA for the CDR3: TGTGCCAGCAGTGCCGGGGGTACCTCCTACGAGCAGTACTTC.

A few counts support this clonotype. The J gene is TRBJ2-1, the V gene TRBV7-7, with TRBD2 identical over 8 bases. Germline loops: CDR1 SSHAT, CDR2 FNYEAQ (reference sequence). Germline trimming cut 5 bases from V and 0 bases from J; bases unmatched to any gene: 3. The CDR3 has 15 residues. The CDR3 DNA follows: TGTGCCAGCAGCCATAGCGGGGCCTCCTACAATGAGCAGTTCTTC. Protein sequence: CASSHSGASYNEQFF.

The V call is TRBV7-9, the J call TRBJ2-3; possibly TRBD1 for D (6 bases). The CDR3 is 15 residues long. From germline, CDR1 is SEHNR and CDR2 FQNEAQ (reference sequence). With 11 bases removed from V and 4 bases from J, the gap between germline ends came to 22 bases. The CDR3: CALRGSNGLSDTQYF. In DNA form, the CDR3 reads TGTGCCCTCAGGGGTTCCAACGGGCTTTCAGATACGCAGTATTTT.

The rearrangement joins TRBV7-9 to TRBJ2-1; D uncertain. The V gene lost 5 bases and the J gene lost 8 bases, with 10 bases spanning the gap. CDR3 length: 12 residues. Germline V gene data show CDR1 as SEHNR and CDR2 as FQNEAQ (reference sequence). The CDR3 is CASSPRKDEQFF. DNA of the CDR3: TGTGCCAGCAGCCCTCGTAAGGATGAGCAGTTCTTC.

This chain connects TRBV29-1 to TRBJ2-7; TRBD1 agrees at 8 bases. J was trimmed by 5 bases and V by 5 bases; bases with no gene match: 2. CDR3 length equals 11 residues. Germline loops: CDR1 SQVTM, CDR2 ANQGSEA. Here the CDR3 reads CSVTQGDEQYV. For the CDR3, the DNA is TGCAGCGTTACACAGGGGGACGAGCAGTACGTC.

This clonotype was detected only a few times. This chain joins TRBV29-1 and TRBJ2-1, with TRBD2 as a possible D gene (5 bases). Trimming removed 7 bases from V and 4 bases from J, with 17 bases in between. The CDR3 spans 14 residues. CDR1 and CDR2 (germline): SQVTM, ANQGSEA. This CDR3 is CSGFGEGSYNEQFF. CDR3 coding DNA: TGCAGCGGATTCGGGGAAGGTTCTTACAATGAGCAGTTCTTC.

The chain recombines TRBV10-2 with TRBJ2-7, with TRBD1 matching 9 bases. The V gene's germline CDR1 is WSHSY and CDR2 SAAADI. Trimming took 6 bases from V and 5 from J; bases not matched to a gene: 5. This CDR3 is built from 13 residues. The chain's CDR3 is CASRGNRGHEQYV. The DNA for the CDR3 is TGCGCCAGCAGGGGGAACAGGGGGCACGAGCAGTACGTC.

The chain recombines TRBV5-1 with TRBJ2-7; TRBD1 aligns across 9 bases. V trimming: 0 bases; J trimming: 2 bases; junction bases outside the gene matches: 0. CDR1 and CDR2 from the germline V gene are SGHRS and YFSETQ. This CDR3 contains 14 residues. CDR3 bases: TGCGCCAGCAGCTTGGGGGACAGGGCCTACGAGCAGTACTTC. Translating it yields CASSLGDRAYEQYF.